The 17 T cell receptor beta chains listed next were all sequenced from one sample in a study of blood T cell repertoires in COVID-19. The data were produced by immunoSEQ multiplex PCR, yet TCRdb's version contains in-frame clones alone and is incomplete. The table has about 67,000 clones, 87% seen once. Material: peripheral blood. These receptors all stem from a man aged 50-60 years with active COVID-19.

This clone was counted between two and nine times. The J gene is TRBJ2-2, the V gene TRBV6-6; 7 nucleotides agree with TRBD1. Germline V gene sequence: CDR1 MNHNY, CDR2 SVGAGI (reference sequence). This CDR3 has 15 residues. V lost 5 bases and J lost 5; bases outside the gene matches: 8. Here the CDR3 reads CASSHPSQGTGELFF. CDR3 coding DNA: TGTGCCAGCAGTCATCCTTCACAGGGGACCGGGGAGCTGTTTTTT.

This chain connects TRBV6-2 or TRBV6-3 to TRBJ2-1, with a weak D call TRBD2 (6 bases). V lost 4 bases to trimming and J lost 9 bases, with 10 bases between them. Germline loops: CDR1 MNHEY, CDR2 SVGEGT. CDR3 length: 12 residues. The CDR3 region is CASSFVGGEQFF. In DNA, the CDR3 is TGTGCCAGCAGTTTCGTCGGGGGTGAGCAGTTCTTC.

CDR3 sequence reads: CASSSYSNTEAFF. The CDR3 DNA is TGCGCCAGCAGCTCTTACAGTAACACTGAAGCTTTCTTT. This sequence joins TRBV5-1 and TRBJ1-1; no clear D. Trimming took off 3 bases at V and 2 bases at J, with 8 bases between the two ends. This CDR3 spans 13 amino acids. The germline gives CDR1 SGHRS, CDR2 YFSETQ.

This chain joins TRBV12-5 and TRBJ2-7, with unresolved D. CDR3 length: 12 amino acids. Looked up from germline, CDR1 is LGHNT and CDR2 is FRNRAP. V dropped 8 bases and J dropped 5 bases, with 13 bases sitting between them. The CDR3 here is CASTNSFNEQYF. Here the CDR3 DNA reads TGTGCTAGTACGAACAGCTTCAACGAGCAGTACTTC.

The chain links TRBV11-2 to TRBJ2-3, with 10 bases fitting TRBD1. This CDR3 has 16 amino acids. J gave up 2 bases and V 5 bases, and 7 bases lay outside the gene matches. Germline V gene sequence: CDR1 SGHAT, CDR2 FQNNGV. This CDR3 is CASSLDRGRSTDTQYF. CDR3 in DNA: TGTGCCAGCAGCCTCGACAGGGGGCGATCCACAGATACGCAGTATTTT.

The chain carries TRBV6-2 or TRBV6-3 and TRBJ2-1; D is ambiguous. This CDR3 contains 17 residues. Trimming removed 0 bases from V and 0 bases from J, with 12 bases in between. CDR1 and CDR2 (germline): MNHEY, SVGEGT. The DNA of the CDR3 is TGTGCCAGCAGTTACTCAGCATGGGCGAGCTCCTACAATGAGCAGTTCTTC. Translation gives CASSYSAWASSYNEQFF.

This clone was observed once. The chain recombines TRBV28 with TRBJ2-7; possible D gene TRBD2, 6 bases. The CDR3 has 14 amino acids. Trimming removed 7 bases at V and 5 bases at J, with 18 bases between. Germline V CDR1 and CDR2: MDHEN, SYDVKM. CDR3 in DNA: TGTGCCAGCACCTTCCTCCTCGGGAGCGACGAGCAGTACTTC. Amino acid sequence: CASTFLLGSDEQYF.

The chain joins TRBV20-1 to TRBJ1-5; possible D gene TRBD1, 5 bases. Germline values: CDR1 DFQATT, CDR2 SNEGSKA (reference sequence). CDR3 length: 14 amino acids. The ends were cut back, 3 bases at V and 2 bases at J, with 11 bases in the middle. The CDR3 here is CSASFGGGNQPQHF. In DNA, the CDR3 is TGCAGTGCTAGTTTTGGGGGGGGCAATCAGCCCCAGCATTTT.

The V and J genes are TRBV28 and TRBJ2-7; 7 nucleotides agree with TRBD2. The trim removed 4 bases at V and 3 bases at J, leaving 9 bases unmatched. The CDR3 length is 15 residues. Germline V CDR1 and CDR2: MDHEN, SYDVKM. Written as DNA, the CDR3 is TGTGCCAGCAGTTCCCTAGCGGCACCTCGCTACGAGCAGTACTTC. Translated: CASSSLAAPRYEQYF.

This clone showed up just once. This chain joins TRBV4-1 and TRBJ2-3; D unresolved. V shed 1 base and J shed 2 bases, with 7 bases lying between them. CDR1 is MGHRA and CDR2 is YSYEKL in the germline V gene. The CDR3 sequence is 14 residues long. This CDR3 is CASSQGAATDTQYF. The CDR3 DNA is TGCGCCAGCAGCCAAGGGGCAGCCACAGATACGCAGTATTTT.

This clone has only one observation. CDR3 amino acids: CASSQVTSGIGSNEQFF. Here the CDR3 DNA reads TGTGCCAGCAGCCAGGTTACCAGCGGGATCGGCTCCAATGAGCAGTTCTTC. This chain joins TRBV5-6 and TRBJ2-1, with TRBD2 matching over 7 bases. V trimming: 4 bases; J trimming: 6 bases; junction bases outside the gene matches: 16. Germline values: CDR1 SGHDT, CDR2 YYEEEE. The CDR3 sequence is 17 residues long. The whole variable domain, remainder taken from reference TRBV5-6 and TRBJ2-1, is DAGVTQSPTHLIKTRGQQVTLRCSPKSGHDTVSWYQQALGQGPQFIFQYYEEEERQRGNFPDRFSGHQFPNYSSELNVNALLLGDSALYLCASSQVTSGIGSNEQFFGPGTRLTVL.

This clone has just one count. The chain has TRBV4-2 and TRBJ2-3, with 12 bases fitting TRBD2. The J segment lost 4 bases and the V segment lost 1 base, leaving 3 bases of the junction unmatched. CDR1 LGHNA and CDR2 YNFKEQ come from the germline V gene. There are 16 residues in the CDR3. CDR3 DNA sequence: TGTGCCAGCAGCCAAGTGACTAGCGGGAGCTCAGATACGCAGTATTTT. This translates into CASSQVTSGSSDTQYF.

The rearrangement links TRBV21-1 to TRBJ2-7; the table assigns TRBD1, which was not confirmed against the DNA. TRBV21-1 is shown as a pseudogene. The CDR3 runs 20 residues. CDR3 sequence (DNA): TGTGCCAGCAGCAAAGAAGGACTCCGGGACAGCGAGATTAGCTCCTACGAGCAGTACTTC. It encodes CASSKEGLRDSEISSYEQYF.

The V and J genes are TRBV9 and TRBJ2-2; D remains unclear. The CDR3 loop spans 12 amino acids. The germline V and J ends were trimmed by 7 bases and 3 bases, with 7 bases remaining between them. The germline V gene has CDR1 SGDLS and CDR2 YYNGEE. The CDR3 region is CASGQYTGELFF. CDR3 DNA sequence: TGTGCCAGCGGCCAGTACACCGGGGAGCTGTTTTTT.

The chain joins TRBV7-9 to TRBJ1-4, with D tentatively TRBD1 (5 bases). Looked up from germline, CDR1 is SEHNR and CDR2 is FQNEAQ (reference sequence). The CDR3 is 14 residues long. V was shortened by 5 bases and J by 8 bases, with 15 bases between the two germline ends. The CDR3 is CASSRDSSVEKLFF. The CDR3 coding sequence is TGTGCCAGCAGCCGAGACAGTAGTGTGGAAAAACTGTTTTTT.

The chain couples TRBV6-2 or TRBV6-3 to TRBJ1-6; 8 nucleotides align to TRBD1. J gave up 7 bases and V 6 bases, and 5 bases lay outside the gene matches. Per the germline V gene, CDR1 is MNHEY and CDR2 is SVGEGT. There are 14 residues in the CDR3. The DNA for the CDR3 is TGTGCCAGCAGCTCCGGGACAGGAAATTCACCCCTCCACTTT. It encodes CASSSGTGNSPLHF.

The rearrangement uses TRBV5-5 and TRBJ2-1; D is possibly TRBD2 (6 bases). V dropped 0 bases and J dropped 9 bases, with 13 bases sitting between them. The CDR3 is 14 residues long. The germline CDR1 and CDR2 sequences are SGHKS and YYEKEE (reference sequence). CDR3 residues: CASSLASGGGEQFF. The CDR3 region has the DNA TGTGCCAGCAGCTTGGCCAGTGGGGGAGGTGAGCAGTTCTTC.